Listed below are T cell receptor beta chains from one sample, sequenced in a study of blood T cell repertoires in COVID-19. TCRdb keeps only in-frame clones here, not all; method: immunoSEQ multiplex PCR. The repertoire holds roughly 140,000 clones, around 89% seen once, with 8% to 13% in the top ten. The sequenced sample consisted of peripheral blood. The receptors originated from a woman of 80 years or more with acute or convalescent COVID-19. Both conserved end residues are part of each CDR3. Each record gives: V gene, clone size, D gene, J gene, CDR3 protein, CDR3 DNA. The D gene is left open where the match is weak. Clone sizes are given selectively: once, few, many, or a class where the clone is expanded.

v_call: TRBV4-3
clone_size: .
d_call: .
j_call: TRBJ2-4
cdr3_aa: CASSQAGGFQYF
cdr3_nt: TGCGCCAGCAGCCAGGCAGGGGGGTTTCAGTACTTC

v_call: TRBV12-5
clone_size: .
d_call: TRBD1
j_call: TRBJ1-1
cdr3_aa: CASARTGGNTEAFF
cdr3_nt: TGTGCTAGTGCCCGCACAGGGGGGAACACTGAAGCTTTCTTT

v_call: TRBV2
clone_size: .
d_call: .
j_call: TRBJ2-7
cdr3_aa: CASNSDLTGEQYF
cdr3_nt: TGTGCCAGCAACTCCGATCTGACGGGCGAGCAGTACTTC

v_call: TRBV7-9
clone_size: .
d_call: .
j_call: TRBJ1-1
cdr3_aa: CASSVRATGEGTEAFF
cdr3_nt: TGTGCCAGCAGCGTCCGGGCCACAGGAGAAGGCACTGAAGCTTTCTTT

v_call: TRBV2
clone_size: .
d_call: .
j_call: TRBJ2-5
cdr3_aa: CASGQGWDQETQYF
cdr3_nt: TGTGCCAGCGGGCAGGGCTGGGACCAAGAGACCCAGTACTTC

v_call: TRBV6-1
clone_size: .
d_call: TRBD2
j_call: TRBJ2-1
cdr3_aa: CASSEYPASGGYNEQFF
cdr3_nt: TGTGCCAGCAGTGAATACCCCGCTAGCGGGGGTTACAATGAGCAGTTCTTC

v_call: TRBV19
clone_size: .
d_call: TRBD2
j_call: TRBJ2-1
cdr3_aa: CATGGDNEQFF
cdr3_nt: TGTGCCACGGGGGGGGACAATGAGCAGTTCTTC

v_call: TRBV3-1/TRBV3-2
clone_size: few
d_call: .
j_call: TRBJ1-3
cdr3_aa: CASSQGLGLVSGNTIYF
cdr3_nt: TGTGCCAGCAGCCAAGGATTGGGACTGGTGTCTGGAAACACCATATATTTT

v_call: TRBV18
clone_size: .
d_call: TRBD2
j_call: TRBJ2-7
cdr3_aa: CASSPTGGASYEQYF
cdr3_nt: TGTGCCAGCTCACCAACCGGGGGGGCCTCCTACGAGCAGTACTTC

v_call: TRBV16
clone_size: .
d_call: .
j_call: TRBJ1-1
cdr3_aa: CASSHLTVIGTEAFF
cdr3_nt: TGTGCCAGCAGCCACCTGACAGTTATAGGCACTGAAGCTTTCTTT

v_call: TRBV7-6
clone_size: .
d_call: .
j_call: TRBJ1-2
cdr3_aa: CASSLSGGPVANYGYTF
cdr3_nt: TGTGCCAGCAGCTTGAGTGGGGGCCCGGTTGCTAACTATGGCTACACCTTC

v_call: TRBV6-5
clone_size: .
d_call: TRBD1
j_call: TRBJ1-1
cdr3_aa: CASTPDRGLAFF
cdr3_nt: TGTGCCAGCACCCCGGACAGGGGGCTTGCTTTCTTT

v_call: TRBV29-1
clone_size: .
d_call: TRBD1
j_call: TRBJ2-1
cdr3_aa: CSVEDRVRSYNEQFF
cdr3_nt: TGCAGCGTTGAGGACAGGGTTCGCTCCTACAATGAGCAGTTCTTC

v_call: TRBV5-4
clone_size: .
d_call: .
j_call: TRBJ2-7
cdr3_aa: CASSLDRGLYEQYF
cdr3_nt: TGTGCCAGCAGCCTGGATCGGGGGTTATACGAGCAGTACTTC

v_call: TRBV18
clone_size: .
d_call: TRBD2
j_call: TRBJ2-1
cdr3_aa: CASSPLSRSGAQFF
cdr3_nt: TGTGCCAGCTCACCACTAAGTCGAAGCGGGGCGCAGTTCTTC

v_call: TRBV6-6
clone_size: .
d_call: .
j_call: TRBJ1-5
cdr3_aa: CASSLPPDRSGNQPQHF
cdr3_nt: TGTGCCAGCAGTCTACCCCCCGACAGGTCGGGCAATCAGCCCCAGCATTTT

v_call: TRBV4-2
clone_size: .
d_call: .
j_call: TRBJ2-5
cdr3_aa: CASSQGAGSQETQYF
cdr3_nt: TGTGCCAGCAGCCAAGGAGCAGGCTCCCAAGAGACCCAGTACTTC

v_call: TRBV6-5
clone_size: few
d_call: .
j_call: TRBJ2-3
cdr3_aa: CASTLRGSDTQYF
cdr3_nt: TGTGCCAGCACTCTGCGGGGCTCAGATACGCAGTATTTT

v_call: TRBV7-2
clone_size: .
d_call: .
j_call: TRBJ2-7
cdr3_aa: CASSFQTWDIEQYF
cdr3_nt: TGTGCCAGCAGCTTCCAAACCTGGGACATCGAGCAGTACTTC

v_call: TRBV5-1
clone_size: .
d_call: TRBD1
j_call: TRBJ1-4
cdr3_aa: CASSKQGDGLFEKLFF
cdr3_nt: TGCGCCAGCAGCAAACAGGGGGACGGGCTTTTTGAAAAACTGTTTTTT

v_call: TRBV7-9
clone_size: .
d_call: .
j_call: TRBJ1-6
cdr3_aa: CASSLTQGSPLHF
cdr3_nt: TGTGCCAGCAGCTTGACACAGGGCTCACCCCTCCACTTT

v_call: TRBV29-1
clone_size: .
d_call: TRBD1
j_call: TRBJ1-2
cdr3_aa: CSVWDSGYGYTF
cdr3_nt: TGCAGCGTTTGGGACAGTGGGTATGGCTACACCTTC

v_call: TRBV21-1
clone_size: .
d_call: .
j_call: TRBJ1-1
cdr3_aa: CASSNSPGDRDRRKGANTEAFF
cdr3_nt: TGTGCCAGCAGCAATAGTCCCGGGGACAGGGACAGACGAAAGGGTGCGAACACTGAAGCTTTCTTT

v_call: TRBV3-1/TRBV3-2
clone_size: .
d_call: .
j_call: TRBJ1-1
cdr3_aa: CASSQSGRENTEAFF
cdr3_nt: TGTGCCAGCAGCCAATCAGGCAGGGAGAACACTGAAGCTTTCTTT

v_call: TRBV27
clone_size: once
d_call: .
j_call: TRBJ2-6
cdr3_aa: CASSFLGAGANVLTF
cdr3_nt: TGTGCCAGCAGTTTTTTAGGGGCTGGGGCCAACGTCCTGACTTTC

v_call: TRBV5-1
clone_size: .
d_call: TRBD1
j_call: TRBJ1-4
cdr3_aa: CASSRDSPAANEKLFF
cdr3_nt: TGCGCCAGCAGCCGGGACAGCCCCGCAGCTAATGAAAAACTGTTTTTT

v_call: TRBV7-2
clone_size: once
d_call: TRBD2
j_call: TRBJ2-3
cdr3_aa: CASSLRVAGGINTDTQYF
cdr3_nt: TGTGCCAGCAGCTTACGCGTGGCGGGGGGGATCAACACAGATACGCAGTATTTT

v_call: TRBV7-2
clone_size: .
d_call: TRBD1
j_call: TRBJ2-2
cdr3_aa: CASSLALQGATGTGELFF
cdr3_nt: TGTGCCAGCAGCTTAGCCTTACAGGGGGCTACAGGGACCGGGGAGCTGTTTTTT

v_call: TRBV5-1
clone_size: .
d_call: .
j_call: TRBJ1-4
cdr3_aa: CASSLVSSTNEKLFF
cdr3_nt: TGCGCCAGCAGCTTGGTCTCTTCAACTAATGAAAAACTGTTTTTT

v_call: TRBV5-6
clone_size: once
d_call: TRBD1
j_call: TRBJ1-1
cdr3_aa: CASSAEPGQFLNTEAFF
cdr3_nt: TGTGCCAGCAGCGCCGAGCCGGGACAGTTCTTGAACACTGAAGCTTTCTTT

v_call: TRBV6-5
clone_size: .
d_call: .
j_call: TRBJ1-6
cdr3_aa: CASRTTSSYNSPLHF
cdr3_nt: TGTGCCAGCAGGACTACAAGCTCCTATAATTCACCCCTCCACTTT